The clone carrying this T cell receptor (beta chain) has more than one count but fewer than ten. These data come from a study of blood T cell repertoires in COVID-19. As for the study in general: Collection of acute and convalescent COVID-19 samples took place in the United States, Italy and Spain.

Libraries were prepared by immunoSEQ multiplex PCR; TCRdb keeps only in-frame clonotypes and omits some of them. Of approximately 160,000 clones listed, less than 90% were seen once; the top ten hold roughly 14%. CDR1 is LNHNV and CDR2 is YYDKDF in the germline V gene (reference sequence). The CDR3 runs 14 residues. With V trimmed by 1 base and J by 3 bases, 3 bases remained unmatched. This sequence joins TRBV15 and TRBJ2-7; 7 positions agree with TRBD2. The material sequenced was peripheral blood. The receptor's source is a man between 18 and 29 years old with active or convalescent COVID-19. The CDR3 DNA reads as TGTGCCACCAGCAGAGGGGGCGGGAGCTACGAGCAGTACTTC. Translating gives CATSRGGGSYEQYF.